A selection of T cell receptor beta chains follows, all from one sample in a study of T cell changes during pregnancy in multiple sclerosis. Sequencing was performed with immunoSEQ multiplex PCR; in TCRdb, only in-frame clones are kept and a portion is missing. The sample includes about 72,000 clones, around 91% seen only once; the top ten take about 0.75%. This specimen consisted of peripheral blood, obtained in the third trimester of pregnancy. These receptors came from a female donor in good health, enrolled as a control in a pregnancy study. CDR3s include the opening cysteine and the closing phenylalanine or tryptophan. The D gene is left open where the match is weak. Some rows have no size entry. The others give once, few or many, or a class for an expanded clone.

d_call | j_call | clone_size | v_call | cdr3_aa | cdr3_nt
- | TRBJ2-3 | - | TRBV10-1 | CASSGQRLDTQYF | TGCGCCAGCAGCGGACAGCGCTTAGATACGCAGTATTTT
TRBD2 | TRBJ2-2 | once | TRBV9 | CASSLTSGGPYTGELFF | TGTGCCAGCAGCCTGACTAGCGGGGGGCCGTACACCGGGGAGCTGTTTTTT
TRBD1 | TRBJ1-2 | - | TRBV27 | CASSLLPGGYGYTF | TGTGCCAGCAGTTTATTACCAGGGGGATATGGCTACACCTTC
- | TRBJ2-5 | - | TRBV12-5 | CAGGIWSGSTQYF | TGTGCCGGAGGTATATGGAGCGGATCGACCCAGTACTTC
- | TRBJ1-4 | - | TRBV25-1 | CASSPHPGLTNEKLFF | TGTGCCAGCAGTCCTCACCCGGGGTTGACTAATGAAAAACTGTTTTTT
- | TRBJ1-1 | - | TRBV2 | CASSGRRLNTEAFF | TGTGCCAGCAGTGGACGGAGGCTAAACACTGAAGCTTTCTTT
- | TRBJ1-5 | - | TRBV18 | CASSPNREGREAQHF | TGTGCCAGCTCACCCAACAGGGAGGGCCGAGAGGCCCAGCATTTT
TRBD1 | TRBJ1-4 | - | TRBV27 | CASRRDSPATNEKLFF | TGTGCCAGCCGCCGGGACAGCCCTGCAACTAATGAAAAACTGTTTTTT
- | TRBJ1-4 | - | TRBV11-2 | CASSISSGLTEKLFF | TGTGCCAGCAGCATATCCTCAGGGTTAACGGAAAAACTGTTTTTT
TRBD1 | TRBJ1-2 | - | TRBV2 | CASSEGRQGGGYTF | TGTGCCAGCAGTGAAGGTCGCCAGGGGGGAGGCTACACCTTC
TRBD1 | TRBJ1-1 | - | TRBV2 | CASSTGTGLTEAFF | TGTGCCAGCAGTACCGGGACAGGGCTCACTGAAGCTTTCTTT
TRBD2 | TRBJ2-7 | - | TRBV7-9 | CASSRRAGASYEQYF | TGTGCCAGCAGTCGCCGAGCGGGGGCGTCCTACGAGCAGTACTTC
- | TRBJ1-1 | - | TRBV28 | CACRKSGNTEAFF | TGTGCCTGTCGGAAATCGGGTAACACTGAAGCTTTCTTT
- | TRBJ1-1 | - | TRBV5-4 | CASSLEAGRNTEAFF | TGTGCCAGCAGCTTGGAGGCAGGGCGGAACACTGAAGCTTTCTTT
- | TRBJ1-2 | - | TRBV6-6 | CASSYAGDYGYTF | TGTGCCAGCAGTTACGCAGGGGACTATGGCTACACCTTC
TRBD1 | TRBJ1-2 | - | TRBV5-1 | CASSPGTATYGYTF | TGCGCCAGCAGCCCTGGGACAGCAACCTATGGCTACACCTTC
- | TRBJ2-7 | - | TRBV19 | CASTPQAQGSPYEQYF | TGTGCCAGTACCCCCCAGGCACAGGGTAGCCCCTACGAGCAGTACTTC
- | TRBJ2-2 | - | TRBV2 | CASSLTRSTIGELFF | TGTGCCAGCAGTCTGACTAGGTCGACGATCGGGGAGCTGTTTTTT
- | TRBJ1-1 | once | TRBV19 | CASTQQTNTEAFF | TGTGCCAGTACTCAACAAACGAACACTGAAGCTTTCTTT
- | TRBJ1-3 | - | TRBV11-2 | CASSLDLGSSRGNTIYF | TGTGCCAGCAGCTTAGATCTGGGGAGTTCGAGAGGAAACACCATATATTTT
TRBD1 | TRBJ1-1 | - | TRBV7-2 | CASSLRMGRGITEAFF | TGTGCCAGCAGCTTAAGGATGGGCAGGGGGATCACTGAAGCTTTCTTT
TRBD1 | TRBJ2-2 | - | TRBV18 | CASSPNRGAGGELFF | TGTGCCAGCTCACCTAACAGGGGTGCCGGCGGGGAGCTGTTTTTT
- | TRBJ2-7 | - | TRBV20-1 | CSARGPEQYF | TGCAGTGCCAGGGGACCCGAGCAGTACTTC
- | TRBJ1-6 | - | TRBV6-5 | CASSYSHRGYNSPLHF | TGTGCCAGCAGTTACTCCCATCGGGGGTATAATTCACCCCTCCACTTT